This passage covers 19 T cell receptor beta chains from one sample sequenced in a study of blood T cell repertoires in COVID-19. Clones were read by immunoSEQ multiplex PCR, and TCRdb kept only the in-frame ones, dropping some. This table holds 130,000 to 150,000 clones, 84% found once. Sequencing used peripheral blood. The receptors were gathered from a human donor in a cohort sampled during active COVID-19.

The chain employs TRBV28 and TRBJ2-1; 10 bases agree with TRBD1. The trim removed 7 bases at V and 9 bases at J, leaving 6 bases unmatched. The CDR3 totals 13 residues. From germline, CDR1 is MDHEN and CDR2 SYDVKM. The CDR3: CASMGQGQGEQFF. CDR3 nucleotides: TGTGCCAGCATGGGACAGGGGCAGGGTGAGCAGTTCTTC.

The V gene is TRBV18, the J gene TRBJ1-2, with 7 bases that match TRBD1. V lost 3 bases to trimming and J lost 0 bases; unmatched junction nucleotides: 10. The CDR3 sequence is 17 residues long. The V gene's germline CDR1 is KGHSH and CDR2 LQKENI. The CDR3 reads CASSPQGVPSSNYGYTF. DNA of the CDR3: TGTGCCAGCTCACCTCAGGGGGTACCTTCTTCTAACTATGGCTACACCTTC.

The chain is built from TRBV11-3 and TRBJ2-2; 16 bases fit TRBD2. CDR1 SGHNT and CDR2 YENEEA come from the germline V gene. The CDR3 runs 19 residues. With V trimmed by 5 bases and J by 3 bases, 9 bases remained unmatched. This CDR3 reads CASSDPGLAGGLDTGELFF. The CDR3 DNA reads TGTGCCAGCAGCGATCCGGGACTAGCGGGGGGGTTGGACACCGGGGAGCTGTTTTTT.

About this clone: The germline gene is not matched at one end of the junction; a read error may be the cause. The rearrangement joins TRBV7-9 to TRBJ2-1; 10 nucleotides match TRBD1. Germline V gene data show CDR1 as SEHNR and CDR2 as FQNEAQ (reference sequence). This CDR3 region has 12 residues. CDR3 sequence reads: CASSRLPDRGVF. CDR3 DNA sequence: TGTGCCAGCAGCCGACTGCCGGACAGGGGGGTCTTC.

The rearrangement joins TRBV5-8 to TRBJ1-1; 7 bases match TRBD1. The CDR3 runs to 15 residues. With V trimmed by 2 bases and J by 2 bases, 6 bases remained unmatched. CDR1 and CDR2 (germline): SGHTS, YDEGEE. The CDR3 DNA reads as TGTGCCAGCAGCTTAGCCGGGACAGATAACACTGAAGCTTTCTTT. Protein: CASSLAGTDNTEAFF.

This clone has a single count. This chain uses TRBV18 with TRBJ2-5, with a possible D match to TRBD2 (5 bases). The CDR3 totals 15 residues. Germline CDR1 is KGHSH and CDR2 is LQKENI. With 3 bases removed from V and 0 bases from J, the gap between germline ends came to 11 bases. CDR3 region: CASSPHTGYQETQYF. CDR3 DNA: TGTGCCAGCTCACCTCATACGGGATACCAAGAGACCCAGTACTTC.

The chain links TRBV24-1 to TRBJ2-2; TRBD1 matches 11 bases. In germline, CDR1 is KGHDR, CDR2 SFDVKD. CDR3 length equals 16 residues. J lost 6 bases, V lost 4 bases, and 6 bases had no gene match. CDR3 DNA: TGTGCCACCAGTGACCCCGGGACAGGGGGTCCCGGGGAGCTGTTTTTT. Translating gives CATSDPGTGGPGELFF.

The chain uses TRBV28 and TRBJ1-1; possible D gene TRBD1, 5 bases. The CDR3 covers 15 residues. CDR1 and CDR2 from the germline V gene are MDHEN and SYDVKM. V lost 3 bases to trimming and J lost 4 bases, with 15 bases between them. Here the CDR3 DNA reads TGTGCCAGCAGTTTTAGGAGGGGAGAGGGCACTGAAGCTTTCTTT. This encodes CASSFRRGEGTEAFF.

CDR3 bases: TGTGCCAGCAGCCCCCGCAGGGGGTCATACAATGAGCAGTTCTTC. Translated: CASSPRRGSYNEQFF. V is TRBV9 and J is TRBJ2-1, with TRBD1 matching over 7 bases. V gave up 4 bases and J gave up 4 bases; unmatched junction bases: 8. CDR1 is SGDLS and CDR2 is YYNGEE in the germline V gene. The CDR3 runs to 15 residues.

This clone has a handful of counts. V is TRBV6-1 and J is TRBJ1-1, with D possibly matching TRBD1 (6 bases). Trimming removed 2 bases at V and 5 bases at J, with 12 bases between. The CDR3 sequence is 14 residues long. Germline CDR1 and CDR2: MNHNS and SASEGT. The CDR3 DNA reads TGTGCCAGCAGTGAACAGGGGCTCAAGACTGAAGCTTTCTTT. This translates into CASSEQGLKTEAFF.

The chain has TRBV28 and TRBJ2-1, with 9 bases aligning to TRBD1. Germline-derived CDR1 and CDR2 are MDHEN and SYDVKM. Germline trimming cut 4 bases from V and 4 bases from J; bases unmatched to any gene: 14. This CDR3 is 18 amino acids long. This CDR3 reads CASSSPGQGPRGYNEQFF. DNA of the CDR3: TGTGCCAGCAGTTCGCCGGGACAGGGTCCCAGAGGGTACAATGAGCAGTTCTTC.

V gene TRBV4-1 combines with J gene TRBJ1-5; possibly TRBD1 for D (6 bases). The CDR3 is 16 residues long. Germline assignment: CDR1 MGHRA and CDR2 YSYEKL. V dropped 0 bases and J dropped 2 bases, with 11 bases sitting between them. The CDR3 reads CASSQEGGVGNQPQHF. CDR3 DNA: TGCGCCAGCAGCCAAGAAGGGGGAGTTGGCAATCAGCCCCAGCATTTT.

The CDR3, as DNA: TGTGCCAGCAGCTTATACGGGCGGGAGGTATACAATGAGCAGTTCTTC. The encoded protein is CASSLYGREVYNEQFF. The chain carries TRBV7-3 and TRBJ2-1, with TRBD2 matching 8 bases. With V trimmed by 2 bases and J by 4 bases, 7 bases remained unmatched. Germline V CDR1 and CDR2: SGHTA, FQGTGA. The CDR3 contains 16 residues. Full variable domain (missing parts from reference TRBV7-3 and TRBJ2-1): GAGVSQTPSNKVTEKGKYVELRCDPISGHTALYWYRQSLGQGPEFLIYFQGTGAADDSGLPNDRFFAVRPEGSVSTLKIQRTERGDSAVYLCASSLYGREVYNEQFFGPGTRLTVL.

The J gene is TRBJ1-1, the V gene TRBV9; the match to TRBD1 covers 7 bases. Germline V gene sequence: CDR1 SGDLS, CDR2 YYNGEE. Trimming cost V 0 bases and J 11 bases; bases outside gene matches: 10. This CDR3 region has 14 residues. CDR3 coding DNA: TGTGCCAGCAGCGTAGCGTCCACAGGGGAAAGGGCTTTCTTT. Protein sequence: CASSVASTGERAFF.

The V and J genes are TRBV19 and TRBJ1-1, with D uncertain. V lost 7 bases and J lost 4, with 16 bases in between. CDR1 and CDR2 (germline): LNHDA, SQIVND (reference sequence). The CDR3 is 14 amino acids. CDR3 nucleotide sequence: TGTGCCAGTACAGCCGTAGGGAGGTTCACTGAAGCTTTCTTT. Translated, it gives CASTAVGRFTEAFF.

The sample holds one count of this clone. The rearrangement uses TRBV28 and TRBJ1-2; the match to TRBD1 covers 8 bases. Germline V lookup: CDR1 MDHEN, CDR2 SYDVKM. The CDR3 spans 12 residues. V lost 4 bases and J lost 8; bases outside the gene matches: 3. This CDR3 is CASSSQGAGYTF. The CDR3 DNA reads TGTGCCAGCAGTTCCCAGGGGGCGGGCTACACCTTC.

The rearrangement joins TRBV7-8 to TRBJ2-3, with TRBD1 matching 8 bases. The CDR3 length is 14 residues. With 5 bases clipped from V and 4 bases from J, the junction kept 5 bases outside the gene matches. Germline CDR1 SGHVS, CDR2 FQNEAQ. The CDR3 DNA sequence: TGTGCCAGCAGCCAGGACAGGGTCGCAGATACGCAGTATTTT. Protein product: CASSQDRVADTQYF. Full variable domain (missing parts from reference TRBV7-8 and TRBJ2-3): GAGVSQSPRYKVAKRGQDVALRCDPISGHVSLFWYQQALGQGPEFLTYFQNEAQLDKSGLPSDRFFAERPEGSVSTLKIQRTQQEDSAVYLCASSQDRVADTQYFGPGTRLTVL.

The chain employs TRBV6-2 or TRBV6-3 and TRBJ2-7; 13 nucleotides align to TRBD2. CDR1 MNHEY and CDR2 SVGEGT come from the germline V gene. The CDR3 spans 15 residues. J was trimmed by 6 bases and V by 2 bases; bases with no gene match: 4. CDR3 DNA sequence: TGTGCCAGCAGTTACGCCGGGACTAGCGGGGTCGAGCAGTACTTC. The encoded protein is CASSYAGTSGVEQYF.

The CDR3 nucleotides read TGTGCCAGCAGCGTAGCCCCTCCTACGGGGGGCCCTCAAGAGACCCAGTACTTC. It yields the protein CASSVAPPTGGPQETQYF. V usage is TRBV9 and J usage is TRBJ2-5, with D possibly matching TRBD2 (7 bases). V was trimmed by 0 bases and J by 2 bases, leaving 20 bases between them. Germline V lookup: CDR1 SGDLS, CDR2 YYNGEE. This CDR3 contains 18 residues.